The clone carrying this T cell receptor beta chain occurred many times. The entry originates in a study of human T cells and chemical hapten exposure. Background on the study: The patients, most of them female, presented with alopecia areata, totalis or universalis.

With 5 bases clipped from V and 3 bases from J, the junction kept 3 bases outside the gene matches. In germline, CDR1 is SGHTA, CDR2 FQGTGA. CDR3 length: 13 residues. Time point given: patch test 1, 2 weeks after DPC sensitization. Specified treatment: therapeutic diphenylcyclopropenone sensitization with weekly scalp DPC. Unique molecular identifiers were attached to individual cDNA molecules during library preparation. TCRdb recomputed calls from the RACE reads with MiXCR, one row per CDR3 protein. The sample has 79,000 or so distinct CDR3 sequences, around 10% seen once. The specimen was whole blood, collected in connection with sensitization to the hapten diphenylcyclopropenone (DPC). The rearrangement joins TRBV7-3 to TRBJ1-1, with TRBD1 matching over 7 bases. The receptor's source is a woman in her 50s with alopecia areata. Some clones in this sample may be carry-over from other donors' samples. In nucleotides, the CDR3 is TGTGCCAGCAGCGTACAGGGGCACACTGAAGCTTTCTTT. This encodes CASSVQGHTEAFF.